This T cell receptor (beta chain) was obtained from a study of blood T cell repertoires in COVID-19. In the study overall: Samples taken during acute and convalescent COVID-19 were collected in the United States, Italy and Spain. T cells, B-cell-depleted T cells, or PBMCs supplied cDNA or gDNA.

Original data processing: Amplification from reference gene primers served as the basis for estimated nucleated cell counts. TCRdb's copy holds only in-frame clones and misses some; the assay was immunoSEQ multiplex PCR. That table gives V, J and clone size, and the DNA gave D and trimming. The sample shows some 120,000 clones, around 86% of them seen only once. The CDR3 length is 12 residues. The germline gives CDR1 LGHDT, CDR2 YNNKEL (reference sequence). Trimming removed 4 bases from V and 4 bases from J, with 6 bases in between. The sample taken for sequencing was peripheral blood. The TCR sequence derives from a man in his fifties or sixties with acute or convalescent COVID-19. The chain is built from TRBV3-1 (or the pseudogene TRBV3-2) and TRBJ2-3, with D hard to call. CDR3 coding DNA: TGTGCCAGCAGCCGCGCATCAGATACGCAGTATTTT. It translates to CASSRASDTQYF.